A selection of T cell receptor beta chains follows, all from one sample in a study of T cells in Graves' hyperthyroidism and ophthalmopathy. In TCRdb, the multiplex PCR reads were re-called with MiXCR into one record per CDR3 protein. The data show around 300,000 distinct CDR3 sequences, approximately 13% seen once. The sequenced material came from blood. Receptors originate from a middle-aged woman with Graves' hyperthyroidism. CDR3s include the opening cysteine and the closing phenylalanine or tryptophan. The order of the fields is V gene, D gene, clone size, J gene, CDR3 DNA, CDR3 protein. A D gene is named only where the DNA matches it firmly. Clone size, where shown, is once, few, many, or a class for clones that have expanded.

>TRBV3-1|.|many|TRBJ2-3
TGTGCCAGCAGCCAAGCGACACACACAGATACGCAGTATTTT
CASSQATHTDTQYF
>TRBV2|TRBD2|many|TRBJ2-1
TGTGCCAGCAGGGTAGGACTAGCGGGAGGGAATGAGCAGTTCTTC
CASRVGLAGGNEQFF
>TRBV7-2|.|many|TRBJ1-2
TGTGCCAGCAGCTACGGGGGGAAAGTCAGCGGCTACACCTTC
CASSYGGKVSGYTF
>TRBV4-1|.|few|TRBJ2-1
TGCGCCAGCAGCCTCGGATGGTCCGATGAGCAGTTCTTC
CASSLGWSDEQFF
>TRBV2|TRBD1|many|TRBJ2-5
TGTGCCAGCCTGGGACAGATTCAAGAGACCCAGTACTTC
CASLGQIQETQYF
>TRBV2|.|many|TRBJ2-1
TGTGCCAGCAGTCCCCCCCTGAGCTCCTACAATGAGCAGTTCTTC
CASSPPLSSYNEQFF
>TRBV24-1|TRBD1|many|TRBJ2-7
TGTGCCACCAGTGGGACAGGGGAAGGATACCAGCAGTACTTC
CATSGTGEGYQQYF
>TRBV29-1|.|many|TRBJ2-7
TGCAGCGTTGGCGGGCAGACCTACGAGCAGTACTTC
CSVGGQTYEQYF
>TRBV6-1|.|many|TRBJ1-1
TGTGCCAGCAGTGAAAAGATAAGAAGGGGAGGAAGGGAAGGAGCTTTCTTT
CASSEKIRRGGREGAFF
>TRBV28|TRBD1|many|TRBJ2-7
TGTGCCAGCAGTTCCTGGGACAGAGGCAACGAGCAGTACTTC
CASSSWDRGNEQYF
>TRBV2|.|many|TRBJ1-4
TGTGCCAGCAGACAGGGTGTGGGGGTTGAAAAACTGTTTTTT
CASRQGVGVEKLFF
>TRBV10-3|TRBD2|few|TRBJ2-1
TGTGCCACCCGTTGGGCTAGCGGGTACAATGAGCAGTTCTTC
CATRWASGYNEQFF
>TRBV4-1|TRBD1|few|TRBJ1-5
TGCGCCAGCAGCCCGGCCCAGGGGGCGCGTCAGCCCCAGCATTTT
CASSPAQGARQPQHF
>TRBV2|TRBD1|many|TRBJ1-1
TGTGCCAGCAGCCCAAGGGGGCATTGGAACACTGAAGCTTTCTTT
CASSPRGHWNTEAFF
>TRBV28|.|.|TRBJ2-5
TGTGCCAGCAGCAACAGGGTAACCCAGTACTTC
CASSNRVTQYF
>TRBV7-9|TRBD1|few|TRBJ2-1
TGTGCCAGCAGCTTATCAGGGGGCGTTTTCAATGAGCAGTTCTTC
CASSLSGGVFNEQFF
>TRBV2|.|many|TRBJ1-5
TGTGCCAGCAGTGAAGAAACGTCGTACGTCGGCAATCAGCCCCAGCATTTT
CASSEETSYVGNQPQHF
>TRBV7-8|.|many|TRBJ1-2
TGTGCCAGCAGCTTAGTAGGGGGGGGAGGTGGCTACACCTTC
CASSLVGGGGGYTF
>TRBV3-1|TRBD1|many|TRBJ2-3
TGTGCCAGCAGCCAAGAGATTCCCAGGGGGAGCACAGATACGCAGTATTTT
CASSQEIPRGSTDTQYF
>TRBV20-1|TRBD2|.|TRBJ2-1
TGCAGTGCTAAGGCGACTAGCGCTTACAATGAGCAGTTCTTC
CSAKATSAYNEQFF
>TRBV2|TRBD1|many|TRBJ1-2
TGTGCCAGCAGTGAAGCCGGGACAGGGGGTTTGGGCACCTTC
CASSEAGTGGLGTF
>TRBV20-1|.|many|TRBJ2-7
TGCAGTGCTAGAATCTTAGGGATCGAGAACGAGCAGTACTTC
CSARILGIENEQYF
>TRBV6-1|TRBD1|many|TRBJ2-7
TGTGCCCTCGGAGGGACAGGGCGCGAGCAGTACTTC
CALGGTGREQYF
>TRBV11-2|TRBD1|many|TRBJ2-7
TGTGCCAGCAGCCCCAGACAGGGATACTACGAGCAGTACTTC
CASSPRQGYYEQYF
>TRBV6-1|.|many|TRBJ1-2
TGTGCCAGCAGTGACTATAAGATCACCAAATTTAACTATGGCTACACCTTC
CASSDYKITKFNYGYTF
>TRBV19|TRBD2|.|TRBJ2-3
TGTGCCAGTAGTATAATGGGACTAGGCACAGATACGCAGTATTTT
CASSIMGLGTDTQYF
>TRBV29-1|TRBD2|many|TRBJ2-1
TGCAGCGTTCAAGATCTCGGGGATAGCGGGAGACTGGATGAGCAGTTCTTC
CSVQDLGDSGRLDEQFF
>TRBV18|.|many|TRBJ1-1
TGTGCCAGCTCACCATTTAAGGGACTCTCGACTGAAGCTTTCTTT
CASSPFKGLSTEAFF
>TRBV20-1|.|many|TRBJ2-7
TGCAGTGCTAGAGTTGGGGCCTACGAGCAGTACTTC
CSARVGAYEQYF
>TRBV18|.|few|TRBJ1-5
TGTGCCAGCTCACCAGGTAGGGGGGATCAGCCCCAGCATTTT
CASSPGRGDQPQHF
>TRBV11-2|.|many|TRBJ2-1
TGTGCCAGCAGCGGAAACCTACAATACAATGAGCAGTTCTTC
CASSGNLQYNEQFF